The entry below gives a single T cell receptor beta chain sequence along with its context. The antigen remains undetermined. The junction and the germline gene differ at one end; a read error may be behind it. TCRdb recomputed calls from the PCR reads with MiXCR, one row per CDR3 protein. The repertoire holds about 510,000 distinct CDR3 sequences, with around 23% as singletons. Naive CD8 libraries came from about 19,000 to 1,100,000 sorted cells with 10%, 30% or 50% RNA. Sorting recovered naive CD8 T cells on a CD8+CD4-CCR7+CD45RA+ profile. This sample was taken from a study of molecular identifiers for immune sequencing clone quantification. The overall study: Replicate RNA came from roughly 18,000 or 92,000 naive CD8 cells and was split five ways, and four parts were sequenced.

The study, taken as a whole, reports: Spiked-in Jurkat TCR RNA corresponding to one cell was reported as detectable against approximately 930,000 naive cells.

Germline V gives CDR1 MDHEN, CDR2 SYDVKM. The CDR3 contains 12 residues. Specimen: naive CD8+ T cells from blood, with Jurkat cell RNA spiked in. Subset specified: FACS-sorted CD8+CD4-CCR7+CD45RA+ naive T cells. The chain employs TRBV28 and TRBJ2-1; no clear D gene. This clonotype was obtained from a human donor in good health. Some libraries in this study had Jurkat cell RNA spiked in. CDR3 in amino acids: CTSSFSNNEQFF. CDR3 bases: TGTACCAGCAGTTTTTCCAACAATGAGCAGTTCTTC. The full variable domain, with the rest looked up from reference TRBV28 and TRBJ2-1, is DVKVTQSSRYLVKRTGEKVFLECVQDMDHENMFWYRQDPGLGLRLIYFSYDVKMKEKGDIPEGYSVSREKKERFSLILESASTNQTSMYLCTSSFSNNEQFFGPGTRLTVL.